This entry features one TCR beta chain sequence. Its specificity is unknown. This CDR3 is 16 amino acids long. Looked up from germline, CDR1 is LNHDA and CDR2 is SQIVND (reference sequence). After removal of 1 base from V and 11 bases from J, the junction contained 12 bases not matched to a gene. These data come from a study of T cell responses to AZD1222 COVID-19 vaccine. Study-wide findings and caveats: Spike-specific TCR breadth and depth went up after people got two AZD1222 doses. Without day 14 samples, only post-peak T cell repertoires were studied. Donors were mostly white British, more females; clonal diversity possibly underestimated.

Produced via immunoSEQ multiplex PCR; TCRdb's table is partial and in-frame only. This table holds roughly 150,000 clones, over 90% found once. The sample was peripheral blood, taken 28 days after the second AZD1222 dose. The V and J genes are TRBV19 and TRBJ1-5; the match to TRBD1 covers 9 bases. The TCR sequence derives from an adult who received the AZD1222 COVID-19 vaccine. The CDR3 spells CASSIVGTGTIRAQHF. CDR3 sequence (DNA): TGTGCCAGTAGTATAGTGGGGACAGGGACCATTCGGGCCCAGCATTTT. The full variable domain, with the rest looked up from reference TRBV19 and TRBJ1-5, is DGGITQSPKYLFRKEGQNVTLSCEQNLNHDAMYWYRQDPGQGLRLIYYSQIVNDFQKGDIAEGYSVSREKKESFPLTVTSAQKNPTAFYLCASSIVGTGTIRAQHFGDGTRLSIL.